This T cell receptor beta chain stems from a study of regulatory T cells in long-lasting Graves disease. Germline assignment: CDR1 GTSNPN and CDR2 SVGIG (reference sequence). The V end was cut by 3 bases, the J end by 4 bases, with 16 bases between. The length of the CDR3 is 14 residues. For TCR beta, libraries came from iRepertoire HTBI primers and Arm-PCR of CDR3 regions. TCRdb redid the calling of the multiplex PCR reads with MiXCR, one entry per CDR3 protein. The sample shows roughly 400,000 distinct CDR3 sequences, about 16% of them seen only once. The time point was: newly diagnosed GD, antithyroid drugs for less than 3 months. Making the TCR library involved RNA that had been extracted from PBMCs. The sample was also reused in another study, on T cells in Graves' hyperthyroidism and ophthalmopathy.

This TCR was recovered from a woman aged 18-29 years with Graves disease. This specimen was peripheral blood mononuclear cells (PBMCs), taken at new diagnosis, from a patient treated with antithyroid drugs. This chain links TRBV30 with TRBJ2-7; tentative D call: TRBD2 (6 bases). The CDR3 sequence: CAWRGDPGGYEQYF. The CDR3 DNA reads as TGTGCCTGGAGGGGGGACCCCGGGGGATACGAGCAGTACTTC.